This entry lists 23 T cell receptor beta chains sequenced from one sample in a study of blood T cell repertoires in COVID-19. TCRdb's copy holds only in-frame clones and misses some; the assay was immunoSEQ multiplex PCR. The table has around 100,000 clones, roughly 88% seen once. Sequenced input: peripheral blood. These receptors all stem from a human donor in a cohort sampled during active COVID-19.

The CDR3 DNA follows: TGTGCCAGCGAAAATCCCATCGGGCGGGACTACGAGCAGTACTTC. Protein: CASENPIGRDYEQYF. The chain uses TRBV6-5 and TRBJ2-7, with a tentative D call TRBD2 (6 bases). The CDR3 contains 15 residues. Germline V CDR1 and CDR2: MNHEY, SVGAGI. Trimming removed 8 bases at V and 3 bases at J, with 20 bases between.

The rearrangement joins TRBV7-6 to TRBJ2-1, with D unclear. Germline CDR1 is SGHVS and CDR2 is FNYEAQ. The CDR3 is made up of 17 amino acids. The V gene lost 1 base and the J gene lost 0 bases, with 13 bases spanning the gap. The CDR3 coding sequence is TGTGCCAGCAGCTTAGGTTTTTATTCGGGCTCCTACAATGAGCAGTTCTTC. Encoded protein: CASSLGFYSGSYNEQFF.

V gene TRBV3-1 (or the pseudogene TRBV3-2) combines with J gene TRBJ2-7; the match to TRBD1 covers 8 bases. This CDR3 has 15 residues. V gave up 1 base and J gave up 4 bases; unmatched junction bases: 6. Looked up from germline, CDR1 is LGHDT and CDR2 is YNNKEL (reference sequence). The CDR3 DNA follows: TGTGCCAGCAGCCAAGGCGGGACAGGAATTTACGAGCAGTACTTC. This gives the protein CASSQGGTGIYEQYF.

The chain has TRBV7-3 and TRBJ2-5; 8 positions agree with TRBD1. The CDR3 length is 14 residues. The J segment lost 5 bases and the V segment lost 4 bases, leaving 6 bases of the junction unmatched. Germline V lookup: CDR1 SGHTA, CDR2 FQGTGA. The CDR3 protein is CASSSRGRGETQYF. CDR3 in DNA: TGTGCCAGCAGCTCCAGGGGGCGCGGGGAGACCCAGTACTTC.

DNA for the CDR3: TGTGCCATCAGGGTTCTAGCGGGGGCCTCCTACGAGCAGTACTTC. It is translated as CAIRVLAGASYEQYF. The chain has TRBV10-3 and TRBJ2-7, with 10 bases that match TRBD2. CDR3 length: 15 residues. The germline gives CDR1 ENHRY, CDR2 SYGVKD. The V segment lost 6 bases and the J segment 0 bases; nucleotides outside the gene matches: 5.

The chain joins TRBV29-1 to TRBJ2-3, with 9 bases aligning to TRBD2. Germline loops: CDR1 SQVTM, CDR2 ANQGSEA. Germline trimming cut 6 bases from V and 4 bases from J; bases unmatched to any gene: 11. The CDR3 runs to 15 residues. This CDR3 is CSVGTGTSIADTQYF. CDR3 in DNA: TGCAGCGTCGGGACCGGGACTAGCATCGCAGATACGCAGTATTTT.

This rearrangement joins TRBV9 to TRBJ1-1; 8 bases match TRBD1. Germline V gene sequence: CDR1 SGDLS, CDR2 YYNGEE. The CDR3 has 14 amino acids. V dropped 2 bases and J dropped 3; count of bases not matched to a gene: 3. The CDR3 sequence: CASSVTGGDTEAFF. DNA for the CDR3: TGTGCCAGCAGCGTTACAGGGGGGGACACTGAAGCTTTCTTT.

The V and J genes are TRBV6-5 and TRBJ2-3, with D uncertain. The germline V gene encodes CDR1 MNHEY and CDR2 SVGAGI. Trimming removed 4 bases from V and 7 bases from J, with 18 bases in between. This CDR3 comprises 15 residues. The CDR3, as DNA: TGTGCCAGCAGTTCCCGGATGGAGTTGGAGTATACGCAGTATTTT. This translates into CASSSRMELEYTQYF.

The chain is built from TRBV27 and TRBJ1-2; D is perhaps TRBD1 (5 bases). The CDR3 sequence is 12 residues long. The V end was cut by 5 bases, the J end by 8 bases, with 12 bases between. Germline-derived CDR1 and CDR2 are MNHEY and SMNVEV (reference sequence). CDR3 nucleotides: TGTGCCAGCAGTACCCTGGGGCGCGGCTACACCTTC. Translating it yields CASSTLGRGYTF.

The rearrangement uses TRBV2 and TRBJ1-2; 11 nucleotides line up with TRBD1. Germline V gene data show CDR1 as SNHLY and CDR2 as FYNNEI. V was pared by 4 bases and J by 3 bases, with 7 bases of the junction left unmatched. The CDR3 extends over 16 amino acids. CDR3 residues: CASSGGQGAGDYGYTF. As DNA, the CDR3 is TGTGCCAGCAGTGGAGGACAGGGGGCGGGGGACTATGGCTACACCTTC.

The gene calls are TRBV24-1 and TRBJ2-5; D may be TRBD1 (5 bases). The CDR3 runs 16 residues. Germline V lookup: CDR1 KGHDR, CDR2 SFDVKD. Trimming took 0 bases from V and 1 from J, leaving 11 bases between them. Here the CDR3 reads CATSDLTQGSQETQYF. The CDR3 DNA sequence: TGTGCCACCAGTGATTTGACGCAGGGCTCCCAAGAGACCCAGTACTTC.

The chain joins TRBV3-1 (or the pseudogene TRBV3-2) to TRBJ2-7; tentatively, D is TRBD2 (7 bases). V dropped 4 bases and J dropped 6 bases, with 16 bases sitting between them. The germline V gene encodes CDR1 LGHDT and CDR2 YNNKEL (reference sequence). The CDR3 totals 14 residues. CDR3 region: CASSRRGGAVEQYF. CDR3 DNA: TGTGCCAGCAGCCGGCGAGGGGGGGCGGTCGAGCAGTACTTC.

The chain uses TRBV18 and TRBJ2-7; D possibly corresponds to TRBD2 (6 bases). The CDR3 runs 14 residues. Germline V gene sequence: CDR1 KGHSH, CDR2 LQKENI. With 3 bases removed from V and 2 bases from J, the gap between germline ends came to 11 bases. The CDR3: CASSPEGLPYEQYF. CDR3 in DNA: TGTGCCAGCTCACCGGAGGGGCTGCCCTACGAGCAGTACTTC.

This chain joins TRBV5-8 and TRBJ1-1; D is unclear. The CDR3 length is 14 residues. Germline CDR1 SGHTS, CDR2 YDEGEE. Trimming stripped 0 bases from V and 3 bases from J, with 9 bases between. CDR3 in DNA: TGTGCCAGCAGCTTGGAGTACAGCCACACTGAAGCTTTCTTT. As protein: CASSLEYSHTEAFF.

At least ten counts were recorded for this clone. This chain connects TRBV27 to TRBJ2-7; TRBD2 agrees at 13 bases. Germline assignment: CDR1 MNHEY and CDR2 SMNVEV (reference sequence). The V and J ends lost 5 bases and 0 bases, in that order; junction bases with no gene match: 10. The CDR3 is 18 amino acids. The CDR3 sequence: CASSPSGTSGVSSYEQYF. CDR3 nucleotide sequence: TGTGCCAGCAGTCCGTCCGGGACTAGCGGGGTTAGCTCCTACGAGCAGTACTTC.

The chain recombines TRBV18 with TRBJ1-4; the match to TRBD1 covers 9 bases. V shed 0 bases and J 7 bases; nucleotides not matched to a gene: 3. The germline V gene has CDR1 KGHSH and CDR2 LQKENI. The CDR3 runs to 15 residues. The CDR3 is CASSPPRTGVEKLFF. The CDR3 nucleotides are TGTGCCAGCTCACCACCGAGGACAGGGGTTGAAAAACTGTTTTTT.

The J gene is TRBJ2-1, the V gene TRBV19, with 10 bases aligning to TRBD2. The ends lost 4 bases at V and 6 bases at J; junction bases unmatched: 9. Germline CDR1 and CDR2: LNHDA and SQIVND (reference sequence). The CDR3 has 16 residues. In DNA, the CDR3 is TGTGCCAGTAGTAAGCTGGGACTAGCGAAAATCAATGAGCAGTTCTTC. This sequence encodes CASSKLGLAKINEQFF.

This clone was seen a handful of times. The V and J genes are TRBV24-1 and TRBJ1-5, with TRBD1 identical over 8 bases. Germline loops: CDR1 KGHDR, CDR2 SFDVKD. V dropped 5 bases and J dropped 0; count of bases not matched to a gene: 11. The CDR3 runs 18 residues. The CDR3: CATSVGDIRGPSNQPQHF. CDR3 coding DNA: TGTGCCACCAGTGTGGGGGACATCAGGGGGCCTAGCAATCAGCCCCAGCATTTT.

This clone was picked up a small number of times. The chain is built from TRBV27 and TRBJ1-2; 10 positions match TRBD1. Germline V gives CDR1 MNHEY, CDR2 SMNVEV (reference sequence). This CDR3 contains 16 residues. V gave up 0 bases and J gave up 4 bases; unmatched junction bases: 5. DNA for the CDR3: TGTGCCAGCAGTTTATCGGGGACAGGGGTTGGCTATGGCTACACCTTC. It encodes CASSLSGTGVGYGYTF.

This clone was picked up a small number of times. This sequence joins TRBV30 and TRBJ1-6; D may be TRBD1 (5 bases). Germline assignment: CDR1 GTSNPN and CDR2 SVGIG (reference sequence). CDR3 length equals 17 residues. Trimming removed 3 bases at V and 4 bases at J, with 19 bases between. As DNA, the CDR3 is TGTGCCTGGAGGGCGTCACAAGGGGCCCTTTATAATTCACCCCTCCACTTT. Its protein is CAWRASQGALYNSPLHF.

The chain has TRBV10-2 and TRBJ2-7, with TRBD2 matching over 8 bases. Trimming took 6 bases from V and 3 from J; bases not matched to a gene: 7. Germline lookup yields CDR1 WSHSY and CDR2 SAAADI. There are 14 residues in the CDR3. The CDR3 loop is CASRLGTRGYEQYF. CDR3 sequence (DNA): TGCGCCAGCAGACTTGGGACTAGGGGCTACGAGCAGTACTTC.

V is TRBV12-3 or TRBV12-4 and J is TRBJ2-3; D unclear. V was cut by 4 bases and J by 3 bases, with 8 bases left in between. This CDR3 spans 13 amino acids. The CDR3 here is CASSSRATDTQYF. The CDR3 bases are TGTGCCAGCAGTTCCCGTGCGACAGATACGCAGTATTTT.

The chain carries TRBV2 and TRBJ2-7; 9 positions agree with TRBD1. Germline V lookup: CDR1 SNHLY, CDR2 FYNNEI. This CDR3 has 13 amino acids. V dropped 6 bases and J dropped 4; count of bases not matched to a gene: 4. The CDR3 region is CASSLDRGYEQYF. CDR3 in DNA: TGTGCCAGCAGCCTGGACAGGGGTTACGAGCAGTACTTC. The whole variable domain, remainder taken from reference TRBV2 and TRBJ2-7, is EPEVTQTPSHQVTQMGQEVILRCVPISNHLYFYWYRQILGQKVEFLVSFYNNEISEKSEIFDDQFSVERPDGSNFTLKIRSTKLEDSAMYFCASSLDRGYEQYFGPGTRLTVT.